These 23 T cell receptor beta chains were sequenced from one sample in a study of T cell responses to AZD1222 COVID-19 vaccine. Some clones are missing from TCRdb's copy, which holds only in-frame ones; the method was immunoSEQ multiplex PCR. The data hold about 160,000 clones, with under 95% observed a single time. This material consisted of peripheral blood, taken 28 days after the second AZD1222 dose. Receptor source: an adult who received the AZD1222 COVID-19 vaccine.

The CDR3 DNA is TGTGCCAGCAGTTTGACGGGCGAAAAACTGTTTTTT. Protein sequence: CASSLTGEKLFF. The chain carries TRBV28 and TRBJ1-4; D gene unclear. V was shortened by 3 bases and J by 8 bases, with 7 bases between the two germline ends. Germline CDR1 and CDR2: MDHEN and SYDVKM. This CDR3 has 12 amino acids.

The CDR3 coding sequence is TGTGCCAGCAGTTCGGGACAGTACACTGAAGCTTTCTTT. This translates into CASSSGQYTEAFF. V usage is TRBV12-3 or TRBV12-4 and J usage is TRBJ1-1, with 7 bases fitting TRBD1. This CDR3 is 13 amino acids long. V shed 4 bases, J shed 3 bases, and the junction held 2 bases outside the gene matches.

V and J are TRBV7-2 and TRBJ2-1; perhaps TRBD1 as D (8 bases). Germline-derived CDR1 and CDR2 are SGHTA and FQGNSA. V was clipped by 5 bases and J by 3 bases, with 14 bases between them. There are 15 residues in the CDR3. The DNA of the CDR3 is TGTGCCAGCAGCCTTAACAGGGGGGGCTACAATGAGCAGTTCTTC. Translating it yields CASSLNRGGYNEQFF.

The V gene is TRBV19, the J gene TRBJ1-5, with D unclear. Trimming removed 5 bases from V and 9 bases from J, with 11 bases in between. This CDR3 is built from 12 residues. Germline V lookup: CDR1 LNHDA, CDR2 SQIVND (reference sequence). The DNA for the CDR3 is TGTGCCAGTAGTCCTACCTCTTGGCCCCAGCATTTT. It translates to CASSPTSWPQHF.

The chain joins TRBV7-3 to TRBJ1-1; D not resolved. This CDR3 contains 13 residues. The V and J ends lost 3 bases and 1 base respectively, with 6 bases between them. The germline CDR1 and CDR2 sequences are SGHTA and FQGTGA. The DNA for the CDR3 is TGTGCCAGCAGCTTCCAGGAGAACACTGAAGCTTTCTTT. Translated, it gives CASSFQENTEAFF.

The chain is built from TRBV24-1 and TRBJ2-2; TRBD2 matches at 8 bases. The V and J ends lost 4 bases and 2 bases, in that order; junction bases with no gene match: 11. CDR3 length equals 18 residues. Germline V CDR1 and CDR2: KGHDR, SFDVKD. The CDR3 DNA is TGTGCCACCAGTGACTCACCGGGACTAGGTTTTAACACCGGGGAGCTGTTTTTT. Translating gives CATSDSPGLGFNTGELFF.

The gene calls are TRBV10-3 and TRBJ1-5, with D perhaps matching TRBD1 (6 bases). The CDR3 runs 13 residues. The V gene lost 6 bases and the J gene lost 7 bases, with 13 bases spanning the gap. CDR1 and CDR2 from the germline V gene are ENHRY and SYGVKD. CDR3 sequence (DNA): TGTGCCATCAGCGCAGGGGAGGGACAGCCCCAGCATTTT. Translated: CAISAGEGQPQHF.

The genes are TRBV11-2 and TRBJ1-2, with D maybe TRBD1 (5 bases). The V gene lost 4 bases and the J gene lost 7 bases, with 10 bases spanning the gap. The CDR3 totals 12 residues. Germline CDR1 SGHAT, CDR2 FQNNGV. CDR3 region: CASSWDRGGYTF. The CDR3 region has the DNA TGTGCCAGCAGCTGGGACCGAGGTGGCTACACCTTC.

This chain joins TRBV5-5 and TRBJ2-1; D not resolved. The CDR3 loop spans 14 amino acids. Germline V gives CDR1 SGHKS, CDR2 YYEKEE (reference sequence). The ends were cut back, 0 bases at V and 0 bases at J, with 4 bases in the middle. The DNA for the CDR3 is TGTGCCAGCAGCTTGGTGGGCTCCTACAATGAGCAGTTCTTC. Translated, it gives CASSLVGSYNEQFF.

The chain recombines TRBV11-2 with TRBJ2-5, with 8 bases lining up with TRBD1. In germline, CDR1 is SGHAT, CDR2 FQNNGV. The J segment lost 4 bases and the V segment lost 5 bases, leaving 3 bases of the junction unmatched. The CDR3 runs to 13 residues. The CDR3 protein is CASSRDRGETQYF. Written as DNA, the CDR3 is TGTGCCAGCAGCCGAGACAGGGGAGAGACCCAGTACTTC.

This chain uses TRBV9 with TRBJ2-7; 9 bases agree with TRBD2. The junction had 16 bases not matched to a gene; V was cut back by 0 bases and J by 3 bases. The CDR3 has 19 amino acids. CDR1 SGDLS and CDR2 YYNGEE come from the germline V gene. The CDR3 reads CASSVAGGLGSGRDYEQYF. CDR3 DNA sequence: TGTGCCAGCAGCGTAGCGGGAGGACTAGGTAGCGGGAGAGACTACGAGCAGTACTTC.

The chain carries TRBV27 and TRBJ1-5, with 7 positions matching TRBD1. The CDR3 consists of 16 residues. Germline CDR1 is MNHEY and CDR2 is SMNVEV (reference sequence). V shed 6 bases, J shed 2 bases, and the junction held 10 bases outside the gene matches. This chain's CDR3 is CASSSRQGGGNQPQHF. CDR3 DNA: TGTGCCAGCAGCTCCCGACAGGGAGGAGGCAATCAGCCCCAGCATTTT.

The rearrangement uses TRBV6-5 and TRBJ1-5; D not resolved. The CDR3 totals 14 residues. Germline V gene lookup returns CDR1 MNHEY and CDR2 SVGAGI. V dropped 8 bases and J dropped 0 bases, with 11 bases sitting between them. The CDR3 DNA reads TGTGCCAGCTTGAAGGAGTATAGCAATCAGCCCCAGCATTTT. Residues: CASLKEYSNQPQHF.

The genes are TRBV7-2 and TRBJ1-2; the match to TRBD1 covers 8 bases. V was pared by 2 bases and J by 5 bases, with 10 bases of the junction left unmatched. CDR1 is SGHTA, CDR2 FQGNSA, per germline. This CDR3 is built from 16 residues. CDR3 loop: CASSLYVGQGVYGYTF. The CDR3 DNA follows: TGTGCCAGCAGCTTATATGTCGGACAGGGCGTATATGGCTACACCTTC. The variable domain in full, with the rest retrieved from reference TRBV7-2 and TRBJ1-2, is GAGVSQSPSNKVTEKGKDVELRCDPISGHTALYWYRQSLGQGLEFLIYFQGNSAPDKSGLPSDRFSAERTGGSVSTLTIQRTQQEDSAVYLCASSLYVGQGVYGYTFGSGTRLTVV.

CDR3 coding DNA: TGTGCCAGCAGTTTATCGCCGACCCCCACTTATGGCTACACCTTC. Translated: CASSLSPTPTYGYTF. The genes are TRBV27 and TRBJ1-2; the D is unclear. The V end lost 0 bases, the J end lost 5 bases, and 13 bases lay between the germline ends. Germline CDR1 and CDR2: MNHEY and SMNVEV (reference sequence). There are 15 residues in the CDR3.

The V gene is TRBV5-1, the J gene TRBJ2-1, with D unclear. The ends were cut back, 6 bases at V and 0 bases at J, with 16 bases in the middle. Germline lookup yields CDR1 SGHRS and CDR2 YFSETQ. CDR3 length: 16 residues. The CDR3 DNA follows: TGCGCCAGCACCAATTGGGCAGGTAGCTCCTACAATGAGCAGTTCTTC. Protein sequence: CASTNWAGSSYNEQFF.

The rearrangement joins TRBV5-1 to TRBJ2-1; a weak D match, TRBD2 (5 bases). The CDR3 has 11 residues. Trimming pared 7 bases from V and 8 bases from J, leaving 10 bases between. Germline CDR1 SGHRS, CDR2 YFSETQ. CDR3 loop: CASGSLDEQFF. CDR3 coding DNA: TGCGCCAGCGGGAGTTTGGATGAGCAGTTCTTC.

The rearrangement links TRBV12-5 to TRBJ1-4; no reliable D call. V was pared by 1 base and J by 3 bases, with 9 bases between. Per germline, CDR1 LGHNT and CDR2 FRNRAP. There are 15 residues in the CDR3. CDR3 in amino acids: CASGLGKGSNEKLFF. In DNA form, the CDR3 reads TGTGCTAGTGGTTTGGGCAAGGGTTCTAATGAAAAACTGTTTTTT.

This chain connects TRBV6-4 to TRBJ2-2; possible D gene TRBD1, 5 bases. The length of the CDR3 is 13 residues. Germline V gene lookup returns CDR1 MRHNA and CDR2 SNTAGT. V was clipped by 3 bases and J by 6 bases, with 8 bases between them. CDR3 in DNA: TGTGCCAGCAGTGAGCAGGGTTCCGGGGAGCTGTTTTTT. It yields the protein CASSEQGSGELFF.

The rearrangement uses TRBV2 and TRBJ1-1; 7 bases fit TRBD1. CDR1 and CDR2 (germline): SNHLY, FYNNEI. CDR3 length: 14 residues. J gave up 2 bases and V 7 bases, and 7 bases lay outside the gene matches. CDR3 loop: CASTQTGYNTEAFF. The CDR3 bases are TGTGCCAGCACTCAGACAGGGTATAACACTGAAGCTTTCTTT.

This sequence joins TRBV29-1 and TRBJ2-1; perhaps TRBD2 as D (6 bases). Deletions cut 7 bases from V and 10 bases from J, with 17 bases between. This CDR3 comprises 12 residues. CDR1 SQVTM and CDR2 ANQGSEA come from the germline V gene. CDR3 sequence: CSARTSSDEQFF. CDR3 coding DNA: TGCAGCGCACGAACTAGCTCAGACGAGCAGTTCTTC.

CDR3 amino acids: CASSLGSRFEAFF. CDR3 bases: TGTGCCAGCAGCTTAGGATCCAGGTTTGAAGCTTTCTTT. The rearrangement joins TRBV11-2 to TRBJ1-1; no reliable D call. Trimming removed 1 base from V and 7 bases from J, with 10 bases in between. This CDR3 is built from 13 residues. Germline V gene lookup returns CDR1 SGHAT and CDR2 FQNNGV.

The genes are TRBV7-9 and TRBJ2-7; D is unresolved. The germline CDR1 and CDR2 sequences are SEHNR and FQNEAQ (reference sequence). The CDR3 has 13 residues. V lost 0 bases to trimming and J lost 6 bases, with 9 bases between them. The CDR3 region is CASSLAASVEQYF. CDR3 nucleotides: TGTGCCAGCAGCTTAGCCGCCTCGGTCGAGCAGTACTTC.